This TCR beta chain originates from a study of CXCR3-negative and CXCR3-positive naive CD8 T cells. Broader study findings: TRB CDR3 properties served as the basis for inferring TCR strength, and surface CD5 was comparable between naive subsets. CXCR3-expressing naive cells carried TRB CDR3s more hydrophobic than those of CXCR3-negative naive cells.

The germline CDR1 and CDR2 sequences are MNHEY and SVGEGT. The CDR3 totals 16 residues. Of note for this clonotype: Its antigen is not known.

Through 5' RACE with UMI labels, the TRB cDNA libraries were prepared. With the 5' RACE reads reprocessed, TCRdb shows one record per CDR3 protein and no DNA. The sample holds 150,000 to 160,000 distinct CDR3 sequences. Sequencing was carried out using naive CXCR3+ CD8+ T cells from blood. Documented subset: CD45RO-CCR7+CD27+CD95- naive CD8+ T cells expressing CXCR3 (TNR3+). The chain combines TRBV6-2 or TRBV6-3 with TRBJ2-5; absent DNA, TCRdb's TRBD2 call cannot be checked. The receptor comes from a human donor in good health. Some clones in this sample may be carry-over from other donors' samples. The CDR3 here is CASSYSTTSNLETQYF.